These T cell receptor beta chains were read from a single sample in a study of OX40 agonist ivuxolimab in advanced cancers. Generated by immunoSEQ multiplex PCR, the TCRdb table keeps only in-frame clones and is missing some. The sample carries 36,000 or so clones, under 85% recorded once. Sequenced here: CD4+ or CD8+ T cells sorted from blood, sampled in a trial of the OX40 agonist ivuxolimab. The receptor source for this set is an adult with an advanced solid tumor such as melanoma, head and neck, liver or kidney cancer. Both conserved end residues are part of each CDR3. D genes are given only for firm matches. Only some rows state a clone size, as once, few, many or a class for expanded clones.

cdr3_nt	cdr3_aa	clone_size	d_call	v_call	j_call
TGCGCCAGCAGCTTAGCGGGGATGTACCAAGAGACCCAGTACTTC	CASSLAGMYQETQYF	NA	TRBD2	TRBV5-1	TRBJ2-5
TGTGCCTGGAACGGGATGGCCGGGCACCCGAACACCGGGGAGCTGTTTTTT	CAWNGMAGHPNTGELFF	NA	NA	TRBV30	TRBJ2-2
TGCGCCAGCAGCCAAGATGTGGGGGATGGAAACACCATATATTTT	CASSQDVGDGNTIYF	medium-sized	NA	TRBV4-1	TRBJ1-3
TGTGCCAGCACTACAACTCCTTCCTATGGCTACACCTTC	CASTTTPSYGYTF	NA	NA	TRBV6-5	TRBJ1-2
TGCGCCAGCAGCCAGGGAGGGGGCTTTTACACCGGGGAGCTGTTTTTT	CASSQGGGFYTGELFF	NA	NA	TRBV10-2	TRBJ2-2
TGTGCCGCGCGGGACAACAATCAGCCCCAGCATTTT	CAARDNNQPQHF	NA	NA	TRBV10-3	TRBJ1-5
TGTGCCAGCAGCTTTTCCTACTACGAGCAGTACTTC	CASSFSYYEQYF	NA	NA	TRBV13	TRBJ2-7
TGTGCCAGCAGCTTAATTGGGGGCACCACTGAAGCTTTCTTT	CASSLIGGTTEAFF	NA	NA	TRBV7-3	TRBJ1-1
TGTGCCAGCAGCCAATGGAGAACGGGCTCCGGGGCGACCACCGGGGAGCTGTTTTTT	CASSQWRTGSGATTGELFF	NA	NA	TRBV14	TRBJ2-2
TGTGCCAGCAGCTTAGCGTCGGTGAACACTGAAGCTTTCTTT	CASSLASVNTEAFF	few	NA	TRBV7-9	TRBJ1-1
TGCAGCGTTGCTGCTGCTACGTATGGCTACACCTTC	CSVAAATYGYTF	NA	NA	TRBV29-1	TRBJ1-2
TGTGCCTGGAGTTTGGGCATTCAGAACACTGAAGCTTTCTTT	CAWSLGIQNTEAFF	NA	NA	TRBV30	TRBJ1-1
TGTGCCAGCAGCTTCGACAGGTGTAGCAATCAGCCCCAGCATTTT	CASSFDRCSNQPQHF	once	NA	TRBV11-3	TRBJ1-5
TGTGCCAGCAGCTTAGAGATTCCAGGGCGAGCCTCCTACAATGAGCAGTTCTTC	CASSLEIPGRASYNEQFF	NA	NA	TRBV7-7	TRBJ2-1
TGTGCCAGCAGTTCCTCTGGAGGAGTCACTGAAGCTTTCTTT	CASSSSGGVTEAFF	NA	NA	TRBV6-6	TRBJ1-1
TGTGCCAGCAGTGCTTTTATTGGGCGGGGGCGCACTGAAGCTTTCTTT	CASSAFIGRGRTEAFF	NA	NA	TRBV25-1	TRBJ1-1
TGTGCCAGCAGCGCGAGGACAGGGAATCAGCCCCAGCATTTT	CASSARTGNQPQHF	NA	TRBD1	TRBV7-8	TRBJ1-5
TGTGCCAGCAGTGAATCCAGGAGCCTGAACACTGAAGCTTTCTTT	CASSESRSLNTEAFF	NA	NA	TRBV10-3	TRBJ1-1
TGTGCCAGCAGTGACAGGGGCGGAGAGACCCAGTACTTC	CASSDRGGETQYF	NA	NA	TRBV2	TRBJ2-5
TGTGCCAGCACTAAGTCGCGGGCGCTTAACTATGGCTACACCTTC	CASTKSRALNYGYTF	NA	NA	TRBV18	TRBJ1-2
TGCGCCACCAGCCGGTTGGAGTACTACGAGCAGTACTTC	CATSRLEYYEQYF	NA	NA	TRBV10-2	TRBJ2-7
TGCGCCAGCAACCCAGCCGGCACAGATACGCAGTATTTT	CASNPAGTDTQYF	NA	NA	TRBV5-1	TRBJ2-3
TGTGCCAGCAGCTTATTAGGGACCGCGAACACCGGGGAGCTGTTTTTT	CASSLLGTANTGELFF	NA	NA	TRBV7-3	TRBJ2-2
TGCAGCGTTGACCTAGCCAAAAACATTCAGTACTTC	CSVDLAKNIQYF	NA	NA	TRBV29-1	TRBJ2-4
TGCGCCAGCAGCTTAAAGTGGAATGAGCAGTTCTTC	CASSLKWNEQFF	NA	NA	TRBV5-1	TRBJ2-1
TGTGCCAGCAGCTTTAGCGGGGGGGCGTCGCGCACAGATACGCAGTATTTT	CASSFSGGASRTDTQYF	NA	TRBD2	TRBV7-2	TRBJ2-3
TGTGCCAGCAGCCCTCAAGTTAACTATGGCTACACCTTC	CASSPQVNYGYTF	NA	NA	TRBV27	TRBJ1-2
TGTGCCAGCATGAGGCCGGAAGGGGGCGGGAGCTACACCTTC	CASMRPEGGGSYTF	NA	TRBD1	TRBV27	TRBJ1-2
TGCGCCAGCAGCTTGGGGTATCCCGGGGGCACTTACGAGCAGTACTTC	CASSLGYPGGTYEQYF	NA	NA	TRBV5-1	TRBJ2-7
TGTGCCAGCAGTTTGGGACTATACAATGAGCAGTTCTTC	CASSLGLYNEQFF	NA	TRBD2	TRBV28	TRBJ2-1
TGTGCCAGCTTTAAAGGGGGACACCCGGGGGCATACGCTAAGCCCCAGCATTTT	CASFKGGHPGAYAKPQHF	NA	NA	TRBV7-9	TRBJ1-5
TGTGCCAGCAGTTGGACAGGTCTCAGTGAGCAGTTCTTC	CASSWTGLSEQFF	few	TRBD1	TRBV27	TRBJ2-1
TGCGCCAGCAGCTTCGGGACTAGTCGTTCCTACGAGCAGTACTTC	CASSFGTSRSYEQYF	NA	TRBD2	TRBV5-1	TRBJ2-7
TGCGCCAGCAGCCCCCGGACCAGCGGGGACACCGGGGAGCTGTTTTTT	CASSPRTSGDTGELFF	NA	TRBD2	TRBV5-1	TRBJ2-2
TGTGCCTGGAGATCCGGGACGCAAAACACCGGGGAGCTGTTTTTT	CAWRSGTQNTGELFF	NA	NA	TRBV30	TRBJ2-2
TGTGCTAGTGGTTTGAACACCGGGGAGCTGTTTTTT	CASGLNTGELFF	NA	NA	TRBV12-5	TRBJ2-2
TGTGCCTCCCGGGACAGGGTTTCTACCGGGGAGCTGTTTTTT	CASRDRVSTGELFF	NA	TRBD1	TRBV5-4	TRBJ2-2
TGTGCCAGCAGTTTCCCTGGGCAGGGGAGGGAAAAACTGTTTTTT	CASSFPGQGREKLFF	NA	NA	TRBV28	TRBJ1-4
TGTGCCAGTAGTATCTCTGGCAGACTGAACACTGAAGCTTTCTTT	CASSISGRLNTEAFF	once	NA	TRBV19	TRBJ1-1
TGTGCCAGCAGCCTCTTGGCCACCTACGAGCAGTACTTC	CASSLLATYEQYF	NA	NA	TRBV5-6	TRBJ2-7
TGTGCCAGCAGTGATGGTTATTACGAGCAGTACTTC	CASSDGYYEQYF	few	NA	TRBV6-1	TRBJ2-7
TGTGCCAGCAGCCCCCTGGGGGGCACTGAAGCTTTCTTT	CASSPLGGTEAFF	NA	NA	TRBV5-4	TRBJ1-1
TGTGCCAGCACCTCTCCCTACGCGGGGGACGGCTACACCTTC	CASTSPYAGDGYTF	NA	NA	TRBV6-5	TRBJ1-2